The source of this TCR beta chain is a study of monozygotic twins with inflammatory bowel disease. Germline loops: CDR1 MDHEN, CDR2 SYDVKM. This CDR3 contains 13 residues. TCRdb reanalyzed the 5' RACE reads and collapses them to one entry per CDR3 protein, without DNA. This sample contains approximately 340,000 distinct CDR3 sequences. Sequenced input: blood. The rearrangement joins TRBV28 to TRBJ1-4; TCRdb names TRBD1, which stays unverified in the absence of DNA. This clonotype was sampled from a human donor with ulcerative colitis or Crohn's disease, or a healthy co-twin of an affected twin (not recorded which). This CDR3 is CASSDNQGRKLFF.